These 25 T cell receptor beta chains originate from one sample sequenced in a study of T cells after yellow fever vaccination. TCRdb fed the 5' RACE reads into MiXCR, producing one record per CDR3 protein. Here the sample spans 250,000 to 300,000 distinct CDR3 sequences, about 5% being singletons. Specimen: CD4+ T cells sorted from PBMCs, collected on the day of the yellow fever booster vaccination. The origin of the receptors is a man aged 18 to 29 who received the YFV17D yellow fever vaccine.

The V and J genes are TRBV12-3 or TRBV12-4 and TRBJ2-7; D not certain. This CDR3 has 12 amino acids. The V and J ends lost 3 bases and 7 bases respectively, with 10 bases between them. The CDR3 protein is CASSFLMGEQYV. The CDR3 DNA sequence: TGTGCCAGCAGTTTCCTCATGGGAGAGCAGTACGTC.

This clonotype came up a few times. The chain employs TRBV11-2 and TRBJ2-6, with no clear D. Germline CDR1 reads SGHAT; CDR2 reads FQNNGV. The CDR3 is made up of 13 amino acids. V dropped 9 bases and J dropped 2 bases, with 8 bases sitting between them. The DNA for the CDR3 is TGTGCCAGTTCAGGACCTGGGGCCAACGTCCTGACTTTC. The encoded protein is CASSGPGANVLTF. Full variable domain (missing parts from reference TRBV11-2 and TRBJ2-6): EAGVAQSPRYKIIEKRQSVAFWCNPISGHATLYWYQQILGQGPKLLIQFQNNGVVDDSQLPKDRFSAERLKGVDSTLKIQPAKLEDSAVYLCASSGPGANVLTFGAGSRLTVL.

This chain joins TRBV20-1 and TRBJ2-2; TRBD2 aligns across 12 bases. The CDR3 length is 18 residues. V gave up 0 bases and J gave up 1 base; unmatched junction bases: 6. The V gene's germline CDR1 is DFQATT and CDR2 SNEGSKA (reference sequence). CDR3 nucleotides: TGCAGTGCTAGAGATCCTAGCGGGGGGGCCAGGAACACCGGGGAGCTGTTTTTT. This codes for CSARDPSGGARNTGELFF.

This chain links TRBV12-3 or TRBV12-4 with TRBJ2-1; a weak D match, TRBD2 (6 bases). Between the trimmed V and J ends, which lost 7 bases and 9 bases, there was a span of 10 bases. This CDR3 has 11 amino acids. Written as DNA, the CDR3 is TGTGCCAGCACCCTCGGGAGTGAGCAGTTCTTC. This translates into CASTLGSEQFF.

This clonotype has more than one count but fewer than ten. This rearrangement joins TRBV12-3 or TRBV12-4 to TRBJ1-2; 7 nucleotides line up with TRBD1. This CDR3 is built from 15 residues. Trimming took 5 bases from V and 5 from J; bases not matched to a gene: 11. The CDR3 loop is CASSRRTGGTYGYTF. CDR3 DNA sequence: TGTGCCAGCAGTAGACGGACAGGCGGGACGTATGGCTACACCTTC.

The V call is TRBV25-1, the J call TRBJ1-2; D gene unclear. CDR1 and CDR2 (germline): MGHDK, SYGVNS. The V end was cut by 8 bases, the J end by 6 bases, with 16 bases between. The CDR3 has 13 residues. CDR3 sequence: CASHGRGAHGYTF. DNA of the CDR3: TGTGCCAGCCATGGACGGGGTGCGCATGGCTACACCTTC.

This clonotype has at least ten counts. The genes are TRBV18 and TRBJ2-5, with 11 bases that match TRBD1. Germline V gene sequence: CDR1 KGHSH, CDR2 LQKENI. The ends lost 5 bases at V and 7 bases at J; junction bases unmatched: 6. This CDR3 spans 14 amino acids. The CDR3 loop reads CASSSDRGQVTQYF. The DNA of the CDR3 is TGTGCCAGCTCATCGGACAGGGGGCAGGTGACCCAGTACTTC.

This clonotype appeared many times. V and J are TRBV5-6 and TRBJ2-5, with TRBD1 matching over 7 bases. The V and J ends lost 2 bases and 5 bases, in that order; junction bases with no gene match: 6. The CDR3 has 14 residues. Germline CDR1 and CDR2: SGHDT and YYEEEE. The chain's CDR3 is CASSFTGDGETQYF. CDR3 nucleotide sequence: TGTGCCAGCAGCTTCACAGGGGATGGGGAGACCCAGTACTTC. Using reference TRBV5-6 and TRBJ2-5 for the parts outside the CDR3, the full variable domain is DAGVTQSPTHLIKTRGQQVTLRCSPKSGHDTVSWYQQALGQGPQFIFQYYEEEERQRGNFPDRFSGHQFPNYSSELNVNALLLGDSALYLCASSFTGDGETQYFGPGTRLLVL.

The genes are TRBV6-4 and TRBJ1-1, with 7 bases that match TRBD1. Germline V lookup: CDR1 MRHNA, CDR2 SNTAGT. J lost 4 bases, V lost 8 bases, and 10 bases had no gene match. This CDR3 contains 14 residues. The CDR3 DNA follows: TGTGCCAGCCGGCCCCCGACAGGGTTCACTGAAGCTTTCTTT. Amino acids: CASRPPTGFTEAFF.

This clonotype was found many times. The chain joins TRBV7-2 to TRBJ1-2; D gene uncertain. Germline assignment: CDR1 SGHTA and CDR2 FQGNSA. V gave up 2 bases and J gave up 8 bases, with 18 bases separating them. The CDR3 has 15 amino acids. The CDR3 coding sequence is TGTGCCAGCAGCTTATTCTCGGCAGACGGCTGGGGCTACACCTTC. Translation: CASSLFSADGWGYTF.

The rearrangement joins TRBV5-1 to TRBJ2-6; 7 nucleotides align to TRBD1. The junction had 12 bases not matched to a gene; V was cut back by 2 bases and J by 4 bases. The germline CDR1 and CDR2 sequences are SGHRS and YFSETQ. This CDR3 is 18 amino acids long. DNA of the CDR3: TGCGCCAGCAGCTTACAGACAGGGACCAGTTACGGGGCCAACGTCCTGACTTTC. Amino acid sequence: CASSLQTGTSYGANVLTF.

This clonotype came up many times. The V call is TRBV7-9, the J call TRBJ2-2; the match to TRBD1 covers 7 bases. J gave up 4 bases and V 2 bases, and 4 bases lay outside the gene matches. Germline CDR1 reads SEHNR; CDR2 reads FQNEAQ (reference sequence). This CDR3 has 15 residues. The CDR3 loop is CASSLIGGLTGELFF. CDR3 nucleotide sequence: TGTGCCAGCAGCTTAATAGGGGGCCTCACCGGGGAGCTGTTTTTT.

This clonotype has just a few counts. The chain recombines TRBV20-1 with TRBJ1-6; D remains ambiguous. V lost 2 bases and J lost 0, with 14 bases in between. The germline V gene encodes CDR1 DFQATT and CDR2 SNEGSKA (reference sequence). The CDR3 contains 17 residues. The CDR3 coding sequence is TGCAGTGCTAGACCACCGGGAGGGAGCTCCTATAATTCACCCCTCCACTTT. It yields the protein CSARPPGGSSYNSPLHF.

V usage is TRBV5-1 and J usage is TRBJ2-1; D is unresolved. V lost 4 bases, J lost 10 bases, and 12 bases lay in between. Germline V CDR1 and CDR2: SGHRS, YFSETQ. The CDR3 contains 12 residues. CDR3 in amino acids: CASSVNSGEQFF. CDR3 nucleotide sequence: TGCGCCAGCAGCGTGAACAGTGGAGAGCAGTTCTTC.

The chain carries TRBV12-3 or TRBV12-4 and TRBJ1-6; D is unresolved. The germline V and J ends were trimmed by 5 bases and 0 bases, with 8 bases remaining between them. CDR3 length: 15 amino acids. CDR3 sequence: CASSEEGSYNSPLHF. As DNA, the CDR3 is TGTGCCAGCAGTGAAGAAGGCTCCTATAATTCACCCCTCCACTTT.

The chain recombines TRBV9 with TRBJ1-6, with TRBD1 as a possible D gene (6 bases). The germline CDR1 and CDR2 sequences are SGDLS and YYNGEE. The CDR3 has 15 residues. The V end lost 4 bases, the J end lost 8 bases, and 16 bases lay between the germline ends. The CDR3 DNA reads TGTGCCAGCAGCCCGCGTGGGGGCATGGATTCACCCCTCCACTTT. It translates to CASSPRGGMDSPLHF.

This clonotype appeared many times. The chain combines TRBV18 with TRBJ1-6; weak D call: TRBD1 (6 bases). The germline V gene has CDR1 KGHSH and CDR2 LQKENI. The V and J ends lost 3 bases and 7 bases respectively, with 10 bases between them. The CDR3 extends over 14 amino acids. CDR3 DNA sequence: TGTGCCAGCTCACCGGAGACAGGAAATTCACCCCTCCACTTT. It translates to CASSPETGNSPLHF.

In this sample, this clonotype turned up many times. The chain is built from TRBV2 and TRBJ1-1; D remains ambiguous. With 7 bases removed from V and 1 base from J, the gap between germline ends came to 10 bases. This CDR3 region has 13 residues. Looked up from germline, CDR1 is SNHLY and CDR2 is FYNNEI. The CDR3, as DNA: TGTGCCAGCACCAAGACGGAGAACACTGAAGCTTTCTTT. Amino acid sequence: CASTKTENTEAFF.

Concerning this clonotype: The CDR3 does not end in the conserved phenylalanine or tryptophan, so this is likely a read error. V is TRBV20-1 and J is TRBJ2-1; tentative D call: TRBD2 (5 bases). The V end was cut by 0 bases, the J end by 8 bases, with 17 bases between. The CDR3 runs to 15 residues. Germline V gene lookup returns CDR1 DFQATT and CDR2 SNEGSKA (reference sequence). Here the CDR3 reads CSARDPDSPRYEQFL. DNA of the CDR3: TGCAGTGCTAGAGACCCGGACTCCCCGAGGTATGAGCAGTTCCTC.

This clonotype was found many times. J is TRBJ1-5 and V is TRBV7-2; 7 positions agree with TRBD1. Unmatched junction bases numbered 6, after V lost 3 bases and J lost 1 base. Germline-derived CDR1 and CDR2 are SGHTA and FQGNSA. The CDR3 extends over 16 amino acids. The CDR3 DNA sequence: TGTGCCAGCAGCTTCGGGACAGCCTCAAGCAATCAGCCCCAGCATTTT. This encodes CASSFGTASSNQPQHF. The variable domain in full, with the rest retrieved from reference TRBV7-2 and TRBJ1-5, is GAGVSQSPSNKVTEKGKDVELRCDPISGHTALYWYRQSLGQGLEFLIYFQGNSAPDKSGLPSDRFSAERTGGSVSTLTIQRTQQEDSAVYLCASSFGTASSNQPQHFGDGTRLSIL.

This clonotype was recorded at least ten times. V and J are TRBV20-1 and TRBJ2-2; D might be TRBD1 or TRBD2, each matching 6 bases. The germline V and J ends were trimmed by 5 bases and 2 bases, with 15 bases remaining between them. The CDR3 has 15 residues. Germline CDR1 reads DFQATT; CDR2 reads SNEGSKA (reference sequence). This CDR3 reads CSAARGAANTGELFF. In DNA form, the CDR3 reads TGCAGTGCTGCTAGGGGGGCAGCAAACACCGGGGAGCTGTTTTTT.

At least ten counts were recorded for this clonotype. The CDR3 DNA sequence: TGCGCCAGCAGCCACTTAGCGGGGGGACACAATGAGCAGTTCTTC. Encoded protein: CASSHLAGGHNEQFF. The rearrangement joins TRBV4-3 to TRBJ2-1; TRBD2 aligns across 10 bases. Looked up from germline, CDR1 is LGHNA and CDR2 is YSLEER. The CDR3 is 15 amino acids. Unmatched junction bases numbered 4, after V lost 3 bases and J lost 5 bases.

This clonotype came up a few times. The chain employs TRBV9 and TRBJ1-1; D unresolved. Germline CDR1 SGDLS, CDR2 YYNGEE. Trimming left V 0 bases short and J 7 bases short, with 13 bases between. The CDR3 runs to 14 residues. CDR3 loop: CASSVDPTYGEAFF. The CDR3 coding sequence is TGTGCCAGCAGCGTAGACCCCACATATGGTGAAGCTTTCTTT.

The CDR3, as DNA: TGCAGTACGAGATTGGAAGAGACCCAGTACTTC. Amino acids: CSTRLEETQYF. This sequence joins TRBV20-1 and TRBJ2-5, with D unresolved. CDR1 is DFQATT and CDR2 is SNEGSKA in the germline V gene (reference sequence). The CDR3 loop spans 11 amino acids. V shed 8 bases and J shed 3 bases, with 10 bases lying between them.

This chain uses TRBV3-1 with TRBJ1-6; a possible D gene is TRBD1 (5 bases). CDR1 LGHDT and CDR2 YNNKEL come from the germline V gene (reference sequence). Trimming took off 0 bases at V and 7 bases at J, with 16 bases between the two ends. The CDR3 runs to 17 residues. CDR3 amino acids: CASSQEAGGLRNSPLHF. The CDR3 bases are TGTGCCAGCAGCCAAGAGGCTGGGGGATTGCGGAATTCACCCCTCCACTTT.